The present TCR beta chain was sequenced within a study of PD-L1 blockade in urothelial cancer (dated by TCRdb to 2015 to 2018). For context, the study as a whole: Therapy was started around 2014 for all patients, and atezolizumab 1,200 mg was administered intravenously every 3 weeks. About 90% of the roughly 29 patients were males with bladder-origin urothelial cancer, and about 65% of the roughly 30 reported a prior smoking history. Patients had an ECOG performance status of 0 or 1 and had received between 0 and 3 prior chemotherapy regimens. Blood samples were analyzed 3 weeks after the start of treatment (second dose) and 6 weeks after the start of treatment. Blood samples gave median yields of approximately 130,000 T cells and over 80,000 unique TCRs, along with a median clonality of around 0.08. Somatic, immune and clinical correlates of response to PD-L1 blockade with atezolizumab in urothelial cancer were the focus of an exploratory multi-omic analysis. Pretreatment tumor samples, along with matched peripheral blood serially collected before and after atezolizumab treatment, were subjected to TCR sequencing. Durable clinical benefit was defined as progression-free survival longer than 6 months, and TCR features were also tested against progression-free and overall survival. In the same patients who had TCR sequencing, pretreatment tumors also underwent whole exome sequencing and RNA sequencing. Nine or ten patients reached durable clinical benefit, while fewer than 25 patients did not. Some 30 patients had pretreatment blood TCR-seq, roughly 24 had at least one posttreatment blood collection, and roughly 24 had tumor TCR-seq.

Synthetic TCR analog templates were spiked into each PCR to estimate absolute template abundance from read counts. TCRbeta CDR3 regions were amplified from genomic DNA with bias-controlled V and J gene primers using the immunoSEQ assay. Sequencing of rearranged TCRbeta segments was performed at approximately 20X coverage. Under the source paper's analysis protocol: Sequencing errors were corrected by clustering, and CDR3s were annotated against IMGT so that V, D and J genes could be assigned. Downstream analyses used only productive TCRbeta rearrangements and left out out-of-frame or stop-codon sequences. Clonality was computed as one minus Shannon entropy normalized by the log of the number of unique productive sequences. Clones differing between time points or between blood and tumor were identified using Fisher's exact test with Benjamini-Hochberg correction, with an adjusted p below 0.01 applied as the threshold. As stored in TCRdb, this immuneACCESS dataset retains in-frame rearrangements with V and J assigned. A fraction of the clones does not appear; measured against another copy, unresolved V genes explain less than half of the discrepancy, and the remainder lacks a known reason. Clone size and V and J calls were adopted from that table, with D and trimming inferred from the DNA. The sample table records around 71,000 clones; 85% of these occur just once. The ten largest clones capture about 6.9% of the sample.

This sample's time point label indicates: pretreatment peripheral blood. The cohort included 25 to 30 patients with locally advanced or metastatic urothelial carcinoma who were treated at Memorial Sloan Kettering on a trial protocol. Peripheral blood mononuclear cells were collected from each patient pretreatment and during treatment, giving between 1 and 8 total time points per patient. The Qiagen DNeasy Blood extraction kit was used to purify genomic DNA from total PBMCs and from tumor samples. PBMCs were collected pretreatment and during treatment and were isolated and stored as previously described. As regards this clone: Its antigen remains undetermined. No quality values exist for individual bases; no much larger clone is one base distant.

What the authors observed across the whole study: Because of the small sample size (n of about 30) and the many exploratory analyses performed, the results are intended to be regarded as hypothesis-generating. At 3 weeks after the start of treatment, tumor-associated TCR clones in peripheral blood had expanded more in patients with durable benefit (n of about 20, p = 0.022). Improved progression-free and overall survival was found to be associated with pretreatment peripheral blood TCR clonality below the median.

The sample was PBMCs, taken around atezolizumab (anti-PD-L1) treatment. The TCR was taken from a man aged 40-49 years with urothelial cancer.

The CDR3 protein sequence reads: CASSRGLDYGYTF. DNA sequence: TGTGCCAGCAGTCGGGGTTTGGACTATGGCTACACCTTC. The rearrangement joined TRBV28 to TRBJ1-2; the D gene cannot be resolved reliably. V is clipped by 5 bases and J by 3 bases, and the sequence between their germline boundaries is 10 bases long. The CDR3 contains 13 residues, cysteine and phenylalanine counted. Only the CDR3 region is kept as DNA, spanning 39 bases read in frame from base 1. CDR1 and CDR2 are read off the germline V gene as MDHEN and SYDVKM.